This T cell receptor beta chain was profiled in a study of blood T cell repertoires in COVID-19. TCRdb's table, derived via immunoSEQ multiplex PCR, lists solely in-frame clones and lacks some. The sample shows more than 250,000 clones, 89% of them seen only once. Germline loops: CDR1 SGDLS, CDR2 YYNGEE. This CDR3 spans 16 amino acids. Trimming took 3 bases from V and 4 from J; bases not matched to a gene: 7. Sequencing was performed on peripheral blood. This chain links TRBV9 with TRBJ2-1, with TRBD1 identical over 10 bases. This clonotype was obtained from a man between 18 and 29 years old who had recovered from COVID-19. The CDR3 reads CASSGRDRGFYNEQFF. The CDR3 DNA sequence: TGTGCCAGCAGCGGACGGGACAGGGGCTTTTACAATGAGCAGTTCTTC.